These 27 T cell receptor beta chains share one sample of origin, sequenced in a study of a mutant IDH1 vaccine in newly diagnosed glioma. The time point here: week 47, end of study. Doses of 300 ug of mutant IDH1 20-mer peptide were given with topical imiquimod. The method was immunoSEQ multiplex PCR; TCRdb's version includes in-frame clones alone and lacks a portion of them. The table has approximately 84,000 clones, approximately 78% seen once. No antigens are known for them. The sample in question was PBMCs, obtained from a glioma patient whose treatment included an IDH1 peptide vaccine. The receptors derive from a man aged 35 to 55 with glioma.

The CDR3 region is CATRIDRSSYNEQFF. For the CDR3, the DNA is TGTGCCACTAGAATCGACAGGAGCTCCTACAATGAGCAGTTCTTC. The chain carries TRBV19 and TRBJ2-1; the D gene is possibly TRBD1 (6 bases). Germline V CDR1 and CDR2: LNHDA, SQIVND (reference sequence). Trimming removed 10 bases at V and 0 bases at J, with 16 bases between. CDR3 size: 15 residues.

Only one count was recorded for this clone. The chain combines TRBV5-1 with TRBJ1-1, with a possible D match to TRBD1 (5 bases). The CDR3 totals 14 residues. Trimming stripped 1 base from V and 0 bases from J, with 7 bases between. The germline CDR1 and CDR2 sequences are SGHRS and YFSETQ. CDR3 region: CASSLNRMNTEAFF. CDR3 sequence (DNA): TGCGCCAGCAGCTTGAACAGGATGAACACTGAAGCTTTCTTT.

This rearrangement joins TRBV6-1 to TRBJ2-7, with 7 positions matching TRBD1. The CDR3 spans 15 residues. Germline-derived CDR1 and CDR2 are MNHNS and SASEGT. V lost 6 bases and J lost 1; bases outside the gene matches: 9. The CDR3 is CASRLRDRPSYEQYF. The CDR3 DNA reads as TGTGCCAGCAGACTCCGGGACAGACCTTCCTACGAGCAGTACTTC.

V gene TRBV11-2 combines with J gene TRBJ2-2, with D maybe TRBD1 (6 bases). Germline CDR1 and CDR2: SGHAT and FQNNGV. This CDR3 has 16 amino acids. Between the trimmed V and J ends, which lost 2 bases and 2 bases, there was a span of 12 bases. The CDR3 spells CASSLPWDTNTGELFF. CDR3 nucleotides: TGTGCCAGCAGCTTACCCTGGGACACCAACACCGGGGAGCTGTTTTTT.

The chain combines TRBV28 with TRBJ1-2; D unclear. The CDR3 spans 14 residues. Germline CDR1 reads MDHEN; CDR2 reads SYDVKM. Trimming shortened V by 5 bases and J by 8 bases, and 18 bases separated the two germline ends. CDR3: CASSRSSPSRGYTF. The CDR3 bases are TGTGCCAGCAGTCGAAGTAGCCCCAGTCGGGGCTACACCTTC.

The chain employs TRBV29-1 and TRBJ2-7, with 8 nucleotides matching TRBD1. With 4 bases clipped from V and 6 bases from J, the junction kept 8 bases outside the gene matches. The CDR3 contains 13 residues. CDR1 and CDR2 (germline): SQVTM, ANQGSEA. CDR3 amino acids: CSVVLQGAGEQYF. The CDR3 nucleotides read TGCAGCGTTGTATTGCAGGGGGCAGGCGAGCAGTACTTC.

The rearrangement joins TRBV29-1 to TRBJ1-4, with no clear D. V lost 4 bases, J lost 5 bases, and 11 bases lay in between. CDR1 SQVTM and CDR2 ANQGSEA come from the germline V gene. This CDR3 has 13 residues. The CDR3: CSVVPHTNEKLFF. For the CDR3, the DNA is TGCAGCGTTGTCCCCCACACGAATGAAAAACTGTTTTTT.

This chain connects TRBV5-4 to TRBJ2-3; 12 positions match TRBD2. The CDR3 totals 16 residues. V shed 3 bases, J shed 6 bases, and the junction held 8 bases outside the gene matches. Germline values: CDR1 SGHNT, CDR2 YYREEE (reference sequence). Here the CDR3 DNA reads TGTGCCAGCAGCTACCGGACTAGCGGGGCGGGGGATACGCAGTATTTT. Translated, it gives CASSYRTSGAGDTQYF.

This chain links TRBV5-1 with TRBJ1-1, with TRBD1 matching 9 bases. Trimming took 5 bases from V and 0 from J; bases not matched to a gene: 20. CDR1 SGHRS and CDR2 YFSETQ come from the germline V gene. This CDR3 is 20 amino acids long. CDR3 loop: CASRHPRDRAPLGMNTEAFF. The DNA for the CDR3 is TGCGCCAGCAGGCACCCCCGGGACAGGGCTCCCCTGGGGATGAACACTGAAGCTTTCTTT.

The chain is built from TRBV11-3 and TRBJ2-2; tentatively, D is TRBD2 (6 bases). Trimming left V 6 bases short and J 3 bases short, with 8 bases between. The CDR3 runs to 13 residues. CDR1 SGHNT and CDR2 YENEEA come from the germline V gene. This CDR3 is CASRRDYTGELFF. In DNA, the CDR3 is TGTGCCAGCAGACGGGACTACACCGGGGAGCTGTTTTTT.

The chain combines TRBV21-1 with TRBJ2-7; the table gives TRBD2 as D, unverified against the DNA. TRBV21-1 represents a pseudogene. This CDR3 has 10 amino acids. CDR3 protein: CASSTYEQYF. The CDR3 nucleotides read TGTGCCAGCAGTACCTACGAGCAGTACTTC.

This clone was seen more than once but under ten times. The rearrangement joins TRBV28 to TRBJ1-5, with 9 bases lining up with TRBD1. V dropped 6 bases and J dropped 6; count of bases not matched to a gene: 3. Per germline, CDR1 MDHEN and CDR2 SYDVKM. This CDR3 spans 13 amino acids. CDR3 coding DNA: TGTGCCAGCAGCGACAGGGGGGGTCAGCCCCAGCATTTT. It is translated as CASSDRGGQPQHF.

The chain carries TRBV7-2 and TRBJ2-7, with TRBD1 matching over 8 bases. The CDR3 is 15 amino acids. The germline CDR1 and CDR2 sequences are SGHTA and FQGNSA. Trimming at V came to 1 base and at J to 4 bases, leaving 6 bases not matched to a gene. The CDR3 loop reads CASSLGRTGTYEQYF. In nucleotides, the CDR3 is TGTGCCAGCAGCTTAGGCAGGACAGGGACGTACGAGCAGTACTTC.

The rearrangement uses TRBV10-3 and TRBJ2-1, with D possibly matching TRBD2 (7 bases). CDR1 is ENHRY and CDR2 is SYGVKD in the germline V gene. The V and J ends lost 5 bases and 0 bases respectively, with 11 bases between them. The length of the CDR3 is 15 residues. This CDR3 reads CAISRGGGSYNEQFF. The CDR3, as DNA: TGTGCCATCAGTAGGGGGGGCGGCTCCTACAATGAGCAGTTCTTC.

The gene calls are TRBV28 and TRBJ2-6, with D perhaps matching TRBD2 (5 bases). The CDR3 runs to 15 residues. The V end was cut by 8 bases, the J end by 2 bases, with 13 bases between. Germline V gene sequence: CDR1 MDHEN, CDR2 SYDVKM. The CDR3 protein is CASAPSGTGANVLTF. The CDR3, as DNA: TGTGCCAGCGCCCCATCGGGGACTGGGGCCAACGTCCTGACTTTC.

J is TRBJ2-3 and V is TRBV20-1; D gene uncertain. The CDR3 contains 11 residues. Trimming took off 1 base at V and 3 bases at J, with 2 bases between the two ends. Germline lookup yields CDR1 DFQATT and CDR2 SNEGSKA (reference sequence). In nucleotides, the CDR3 is TGCAGTGCTAGAGTTACAGATACGCAGTATTTT. Translated: CSARVTDTQYF.

The gene calls are TRBV2 and TRBJ2-4, with a tentative D call TRBD2 (6 bases). The V end lost 6 bases, the J end lost 8 bases, and 20 bases lay between the germline ends. The germline CDR1 and CDR2 sequences are SNHLY and FYNNEI. The CDR3 has 15 residues. The CDR3 region is CASSPRREGRDIQYF. In nucleotides, the CDR3 is TGTGCCAGCAGCCCACGGCGGGAAGGGAGAGACATTCAGTACTTC.

This rearrangement joins TRBV2 to TRBJ2-5, with a tentative D call TRBD2 (6 bases). The CDR3 loop spans 14 amino acids. The germline gives CDR1 SNHLY, CDR2 FYNNEI. Trimming cost V 5 bases and J 3 bases, with 13 bases left between them. The CDR3 nucleotides read TGTGCCAGCAGTCAAACGGGCGGGAAAGAGACCCAGTACTTC. Its translation is CASSQTGGKETQYF.

The chain joins TRBV4-3 to TRBJ2-6; D is possibly TRBD1 (5 bases). V shed 1 base and J shed 2 bases, with 6 bases lying between them. CDR3 length: 15 amino acids. The germline gives CDR1 LGHNA, CDR2 YSLEER. CDR3 residues: CASSQGQTGANVLTF. The CDR3 nucleotides read TGCGCCAGCAGCCAAGGACAGACTGGGGCCAACGTCCTGACTTTC.

The CDR3 reads CASYPPLLNTEAFF. In DNA form, the CDR3 reads TGTGCCAGCTACCCCCCCCTACTGAACACTGAAGCTTTCTTT. The chain couples TRBV2 to TRBJ1-1; the D is unclear. CDR3 length equals 14 residues. Germline V gene lookup returns CDR1 SNHLY and CDR2 FYNNEI. Trimming took 8 bases from V and 0 from J, leaving 13 bases between them.

The chain couples TRBV6-6 to TRBJ2-7, with D perhaps given as TRBD1 or TRBD2 (5 bases each). The CDR3 totals 15 residues. Looked up from germline, CDR1 is MNHNY and CDR2 is SVGAGI (reference sequence). Trimming removed 2 bases at V and 1 base at J, with 12 bases between. CDR3 in DNA: TGTGCCAGCAGTTACGACTCCGGGGCATCCTACGAGCAGTACTTC. This codes for CASSYDSGASYEQYF.

Written as DNA, the CDR3 is TGTGCCAGCAGCTTGCTAGCGGGGGGCTACGAGCAGTACTTC. Encoded protein: CASSLLAGGYEQYF. This chain uses TRBV4-2 with TRBJ2-7; 11 bases map to TRBD2. In germline, CDR1 is LGHNA, CDR2 YNFKEQ. This CDR3 spans 14 amino acids. V trimming: 5 bases; J trimming: 3 bases; junction bases outside the gene matches: 3.

The chain links TRBV9 to TRBJ2-3; 9 nucleotides match TRBD2. CDR1 is SGDLS, CDR2 YYNGEE, per germline. The trim removed 4 bases at V and 4 bases at J, leaving 10 bases unmatched. The CDR3 spans 16 residues. The CDR3 is CASSLGGSGSPDTQYF. DNA for the CDR3: TGTGCCAGCAGCCTGGGGGGTAGCGGGAGTCCAGATACGCAGTATTTT.

Only one count was recorded for this clone. J is TRBJ2-7 and V is TRBV18, with a weak D call TRBD2 (5 bases). This CDR3 contains 15 residues. V shed 0 bases and J shed 0 bases, with 9 bases lying between them. Germline CDR1 reads KGHSH; CDR2 reads LQKENI. The CDR3 loop is CASSPPGSGSYEQYF. The DNA of the CDR3 is TGTGCCAGCTCACCACCAGGCAGCGGCTCCTACGAGCAGTACTTC.

The V gene is TRBV27, the J gene TRBJ2-3; TRBD2 agrees at 11 bases. The germline CDR1 and CDR2 sequences are MNHEY and SMNVEV (reference sequence). The CDR3 runs 15 residues. The trim removed 3 bases at V and 5 bases at J, leaving 4 bases unmatched. The CDR3 sequence is CASSFLAGGGDTQYF. The CDR3 coding sequence is TGTGCCAGCAGTTTTCTAGCGGGAGGAGGAGATACGCAGTATTTT.

Regarding this clone: The junction departs from the called germline gene at one end, perhaps through a read error. This rearrangement joins TRBV28 to TRBJ1-2; D is unresolved. In germline, CDR1 is MDHEN, CDR2 SYDVKM. This CDR3 region has 9 residues. CDR3 protein: CASSPPFAF. Here the CDR3 DNA reads TGTGCCAGCAGTCCACCTTTCGCCTTC.

This sequence joins TRBV28 and TRBJ1-5, with TRBD1 identical over 7 bases. V lost 6 bases, J lost 0 bases, and 8 bases stayed unmatched. Germline V gene lookup returns CDR1 MDHEN and CDR2 SYDVKM. This CDR3 comprises 16 residues. CDR3 sequence reads: CASRVRGRGSNQPQHF. The DNA of the CDR3 is TGTGCCAGCAGAGTAAGGGGGCGCGGTAGCAATCAGCCCCAGCATTTT.